These 20 T cell receptor beta chains were sequenced from one sample in a study of neurological immune-mediated disorders. TCRdb passed the 5' RACE reads through MiXCR, listing each CDR3 protein once. The table shows about 80,000 distinct CDR3 sequences, with around 6% occurring only once. Time point in this sample: longitudinal time-point 2. Specimen: PBMCs. These receptors all stem from a woman in her sixties or seventies with multiple sclerosis.

This clonotype has ten or more counts. This sequence joins TRBV2 and TRBJ1-2; TRBD1 matches at 8 bases. This CDR3 region has 14 residues. The germline gives CDR1 SNHLY, CDR2 FYNNEI. V gave up 5 bases and J gave up 4 bases; unmatched junction bases: 6. CDR3 protein: CASSSQGEFYGYTF. The CDR3 DNA follows: TGTGCCAGCAGTTCACAGGGGGAGTTCTATGGCTACACCTTC.

Ten or more counts support this clonotype. This sequence joins TRBV20-1 and TRBJ2-7; D tentatively reads TRBD1 or TRBD2 (5 bases each). The CDR3 has 11 amino acids. V gave up 5 bases and J gave up 2 bases, with 7 bases separating them. Germline V gene data show CDR1 as DFQATT and CDR2 as SNEGSKA (reference sequence). The CDR3 protein is CSAGGTYEQYF. DNA for the CDR3: TGCAGTGCTGGGGGAACCTACGAGCAGTACTTC.

This clonotype is labeled medium-sized. The chain carries TRBV7-9 and TRBJ2-1, with D hard to call. CDR1 SEHNR and CDR2 FQNEAQ come from the germline V gene (reference sequence). This CDR3 is 11 amino acids long. Trimming stripped 3 bases from V and 5 bases from J, with 2 bases between. CDR3 in amino acids: CASSLDNEQFF. The CDR3 bases are TGTGCCAGCAGCTTGGACAATGAGCAGTTCTTC.

The chain is built from TRBV2 and TRBJ2-7; D gene uncertain. From germline, CDR1 is SNHLY and CDR2 FYNNEI. Trimming stripped 4 bases from V and 7 bases from J, with 8 bases between. The CDR3 consists of 11 residues. The CDR3 is CASSGPREQYF. The CDR3 DNA sequence: TGTGCCAGCAGTGGCCCGAGGGAGCAGTACTTC.

This clonotype was observed at least ten times. The chain carries TRBV7-9 and TRBJ1-4; no clear D gene. The CDR3 spans 12 residues. V lost 2 bases and J 5 bases, leaving 3 bases between the germline ends. Germline CDR1 SEHNR, CDR2 FQNEAQ (reference sequence). CDR3 in DNA: TGTGCCAGCAGCTTAATAAATGAAAAACTGTTTTTT. Protein sequence: CASSLINEKLFF. Complete variable domain (other parts from reference TRBV7-9 and TRBJ1-4): DTGVSQNPRHKITKRGQNVTFRCDPISEHNRLYWYRQTLGQGPEFLTYFQNEAQLEKSRLLSDRFSAERPKGSFSTLEIQRTEQGDSAMYLCASSLINEKLFFGSGTQLSVL.

This clonotype was observed at least ten times. The genes are TRBV5-1 and TRBJ1-1; possible D gene TRBD1, 5 bases. The CDR3 covers 15 residues. The V gene lost 4 bases and the J gene lost 4 bases, with 17 bases spanning the gap. CDR1 is SGHRS, CDR2 YFSETQ, per germline. The CDR3 region has the DNA TGCGCCAGCAGCCCCAGTGGGGGTTGGTCCACTGAAGCTTTCTTT. Translated, it gives CASSPSGGWSTEAFF.

This clonotype appeared many times. The rearrangement uses TRBV5-6 and TRBJ1-5; weak D call: TRBD1 (5 bases). Per germline, CDR1 SGHDT and CDR2 YYEEEE. The CDR3 sequence is 14 residues long. Between the trimmed V and J ends, which lost 0 bases and 7 bases, there was a span of 11 bases. CDR3 nucleotide sequence: TGTGCCAGCAGCTTGGTGGGACCGGAACAGCCCCAGCATTTT. Protein: CASSLVGPEQPQHF.

On this clonotype: A much bigger clone sits one base away, suggesting this may be a read error. The rearrangement links TRBV5-5 to TRBJ2-2, with 7 bases aligning to TRBD1. CDR1 SGHKS and CDR2 YYEKEE come from the germline V gene (reference sequence). The CDR3 runs 15 residues. The V gene end was trimmed by 4 bases and the J gene end by 7 bases; junction bases not matched to a gene: 10. CDR3 sequence reads: CASSGQDRRIGELFF. In DNA form, the CDR3 reads TGTGCCAGCAGCGGCCAGGACAGGAGGATCGGGGAGCTGTTTTTT.

This clonotype was seen at least ten times. The genes are TRBV7-2 and TRBJ2-5; 9 bases align to TRBD1. There are 15 residues in the CDR3. V lost 5 bases and J lost 4; bases outside the gene matches: 8. Germline CDR1 and CDR2: SGHTA and FQGNSA. The CDR3 region has the DNA TGTGCCAGCAGCCTCGGACAGGGGAGTACAGAGACCCAGTACTTC. Protein sequence: CASSLGQGSTETQYF.

This clonotype is classed as medium-sized. The genes are TRBV5-1 and TRBJ1-5, with D hard to call. Trimming took off 2 bases at V and 0 bases at J, with 3 bases between the two ends. CDR1 and CDR2 (germline): SGHRS, YFSETQ. The CDR3 is 13 amino acids. The CDR3 nucleotides read TGCGCCAGCAGCTTCTATAGCAATCAGCCCCAGCATTTT. It encodes CASSFYSNQPQHF. Full variable domain (rest looked up from reference TRBV5-1 and TRBJ1-5): KAGVTQTPRYLIKTRGQQVTLSCSPISGHRSVSWYQQTPGQGLQFLFEYFSETQRNKGNFPGRFSGRQFSNSRSEMNVSTLELGDSALYLCASSFYSNQPQHFGDGTRLSIL.

The table lists this clonotype with many counts. The chain carries TRBV28 and TRBJ2-3, with D perhaps being TRBD1 or TRBD2 (5 bases each). CDR1 and CDR2 (germline): MDHEN, SYDVKM. V lost 3 bases, J lost 5 bases, and 12 bases lay in between. The CDR3 is made up of 14 amino acids. The CDR3 loop reads CASSFTGRGDTQYF. Here the CDR3 DNA reads TGTGCCAGCAGTTTTACAGGACGGGGAGATACGCAGTATTTT.

The sample holds many counts of this clonotype. The V and J genes are TRBV11-2 and TRBJ2-7, with a possible D match to TRBD1 (5 bases). Between the trimmed V and J ends, which lost 1 base and 3 bases, there was a span of 13 bases. The CDR3 is 15 amino acids. The germline gives CDR1 SGHAT, CDR2 FQNNGV. CDR3 in amino acids: CASSLGLGADYEQYF. DNA for the CDR3: TGTGCCAGCAGCTTAGGCTTAGGGGCCGACTACGAGCAGTACTTC.

This clonotype occurred a few times. The chain uses TRBV19 and TRBJ1-5; D is uncertain. Looked up from germline, CDR1 is LNHDA and CDR2 is SQIVND (reference sequence). This CDR3 region has 14 residues. Trimming removed 4 bases at V and 2 bases at J, with 9 bases between. The CDR3 region has the DNA TGTGCCAGTAGTAGGGGTGAAGGCAATCAGCCCCAGCATTTT. Translating it yields CASSRGEGNQPQHF. Looking up the rest from reference TRBV19 and TRBJ1-5 gives the full variable domain: DGGITQSPKYLFRKEGQNVTLSCEQNLNHDAMYWYRQDPGQGLRLIYYSQIVNDFQKGDIAEGYSVSREKKESFPLTVTSAQKNPTAFYLCASSRGEGNQPQHFGDGTRLSIL.

This clonotype was picked up many times. The chain links TRBV5-8 to TRBJ2-3; no reliable D call. V was cut by 2 bases and J by 4 bases, with 8 bases left in between. The CDR3 totals 13 residues. The germline gives CDR1 SGHTS, CDR2 YDEGEE. CDR3 region: CASSFLRADTQYF. CDR3 in DNA: TGTGCCAGCAGCTTCCTTCGAGCAGATACGCAGTATTTT.

This clonotype appeared many times. The chain has TRBV3-1 and TRBJ1-3, with D hard to call. This CDR3 is built from 15 residues. V was trimmed by 3 bases and J by 0 bases, leaving 9 bases between them. Germline-derived CDR1 and CDR2 are LGHDT and YNNKEL (reference sequence). The CDR3 loop is CASSHQTGSGNTIYF. CDR3 in DNA: TGTGCCAGCAGCCACCAGACGGGCTCTGGAAACACCATATATTTT.

This clonotype was counted many times. The chain has TRBV7-6 and TRBJ2-1; 13 nucleotides align to TRBD2. With 0 bases clipped from V and 7 bases from J, the junction kept 6 bases outside the gene matches. CDR1 and CDR2 (germline): SGHVS, FNYEAQ. The CDR3 length is 17 residues. CDR3 residues: CASSLALTSGGLNEQFF. CDR3 nucleotide sequence: TGTGCCAGCAGCTTAGCCCTGACTAGCGGGGGGTTGAATGAGCAGTTCTTC.

This CDR3 is CASRAYGGDEKLFF. The CDR3 DNA sequence: TGTGCCAGCAGAGCCTATGGGGGGGATGAAAAACTGTTTTTT. The V call is TRBV6-1, the J call TRBJ1-4; TRBD1 might be the D (5 bases). CDR1 and CDR2 from the germline V gene are MNHNS and SASEGT. The CDR3 is made up of 14 amino acids. Trimming stripped 6 bases from V and 6 bases from J, with 14 bases between.

At least ten counts were recorded for this clonotype. The chain links TRBV20-1 to TRBJ2-5; the match to TRBD2 covers 12 bases. The CDR3 is 16 residues long. Germline-derived CDR1 and CDR2 are DFQATT and SNEGSKA (reference sequence). The V gene end was trimmed by 1 base and the J gene end by 4 bases; junction bases not matched to a gene: 7. This CDR3 is CSARGASGGDSETQYF. The CDR3, as DNA: TGCAGTGCTAGAGGGGCTAGCGGGGGGGATTCAGAGACCCAGTACTTC.

Many counts were recorded for this clonotype. The chain employs TRBV5-1 and TRBJ2-5, with D possibly being TRBD1 (5 bases). The germline V and J ends were trimmed by 0 bases and 3 bases, with 6 bases remaining between them. Per the germline V gene, CDR1 is SGHRS and CDR2 is YFSETQ. The CDR3 contains 13 residues. CDR3 DNA: TGCGCCAGCAGCTTGGTACAGGAAGAGACCCAGTACTTC. This encodes CASSLVQEETQYF.

This clonotype has a count of ten or more. The gene calls are TRBV20-1 and TRBJ2-2; 7 positions match TRBD2. CDR1 is DFQATT, CDR2 SNEGSKA, per germline (reference sequence). The J segment lost 5 bases and the V segment lost 2 bases, leaving 11 bases of the junction unmatched. The CDR3 extends over 16 amino acids. The CDR3 region is CSARPTGWGGTGELFF. In DNA form, the CDR3 reads TGCAGTGCTAGACCCACGGGGTGGGGGGGGACCGGGGAGCTGTTTTTT.